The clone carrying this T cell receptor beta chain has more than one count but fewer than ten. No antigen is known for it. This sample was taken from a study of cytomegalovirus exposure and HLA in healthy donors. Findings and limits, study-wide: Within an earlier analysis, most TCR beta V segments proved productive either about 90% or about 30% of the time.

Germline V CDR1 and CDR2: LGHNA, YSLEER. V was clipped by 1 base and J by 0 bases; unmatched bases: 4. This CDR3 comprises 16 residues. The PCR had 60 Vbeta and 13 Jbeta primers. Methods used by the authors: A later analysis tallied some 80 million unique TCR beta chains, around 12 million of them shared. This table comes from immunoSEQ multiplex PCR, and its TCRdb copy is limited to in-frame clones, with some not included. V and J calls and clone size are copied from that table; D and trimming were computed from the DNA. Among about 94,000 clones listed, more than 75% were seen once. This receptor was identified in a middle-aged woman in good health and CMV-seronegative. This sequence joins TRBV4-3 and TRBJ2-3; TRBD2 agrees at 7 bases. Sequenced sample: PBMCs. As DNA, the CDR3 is TGCGCCAGCAGCCAAGGAGCGGGGATCAGCACAGATACGCAGTATTTT. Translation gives CASSQGAGISTDTQYF.